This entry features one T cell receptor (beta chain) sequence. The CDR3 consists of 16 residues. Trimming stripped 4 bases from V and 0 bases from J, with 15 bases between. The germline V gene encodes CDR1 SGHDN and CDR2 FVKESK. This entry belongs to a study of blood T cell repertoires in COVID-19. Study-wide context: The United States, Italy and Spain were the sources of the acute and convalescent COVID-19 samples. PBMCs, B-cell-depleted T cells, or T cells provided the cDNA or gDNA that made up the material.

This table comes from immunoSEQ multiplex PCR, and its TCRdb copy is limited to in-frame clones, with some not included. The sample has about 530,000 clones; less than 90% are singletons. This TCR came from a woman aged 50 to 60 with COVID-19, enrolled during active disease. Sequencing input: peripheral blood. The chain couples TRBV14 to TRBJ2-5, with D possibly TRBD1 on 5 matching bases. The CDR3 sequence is CASSRGHTSYQETQYF. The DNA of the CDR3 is TGTGCCAGCAGCCGTGGACACACCTCGTACCAAGAGACCCAGTACTTC.